The next 21 T cell receptor beta chains were all read from a single sample in a study of blood T cell repertoires in COVID-19 (dated by TCRdb to about 2020). The method was the immunoSEQ multiplex PCR assay. TCRdb's version of the immuneACCESS table is confined to in-frame rearrangements and falls short of the full clone set. An unresolved V gene accounts for under half of the shortfall where checked; the remainder is of unknown origin. The sample data list 450,000 to 500,000 clones, and 70% to 90% of these were observed just once. The top ten clones comprise roughly 3.1% of the sample. The source material was peripheral blood. These receptors were taken from a human donor in a cohort sampled during active COVID-19.

The chain joins TRBV12-3 or TRBV12-4 to TRBJ2-3; TRBD2 matches at 9 bases. The V gene end was trimmed by 2 bases and the J gene end by 12 bases; junction bases not matched to a gene: 6. This CDR3 spans 13 amino acids. The CDR3 DNA sequence: TGTGCCAGCAGTTTATCGCTAGCGGGATCTCAGTATTTT. Translating gives CASSLSLAGSQYF.

The gene calls are TRBV3-1 (or the pseudogene TRBV3-2) and TRBJ1-3; TRBD1 matches at 7 bases. Looked up from germline, CDR1 is LGHDT and CDR2 is YNNKEL (reference sequence). The CDR3 covers 14 residues. The J segment lost 5 bases and the V segment lost 4 bases, leaving 5 bases of the junction unmatched. DNA of the CDR3: TGTGCCAGCAGCCCGACAGGGTTTCGAAACACCATATATTTT. Amino acids: CASSPTGFRNTIYF.

The chain links TRBV6-6 to TRBJ2-5; 8 nucleotides match TRBD1. The CDR3 sequence is 13 residues long. Germline lookup yields CDR1 MNHNY and CDR2 SVGAGI (reference sequence). V lost 2 bases and J lost 7; bases outside the gene matches: 3. In DNA, the CDR3 is TGTGCCAGCAGTTACGGACAGGGAGGGACCCAGTACTTC. It translates to CASSYGQGGTQYF.

The chain employs TRBV2 and TRBJ2-2; TRBD2 matches at 16 bases. Germline V CDR1 and CDR2: SNHLY, FYNNEI. CDR3 size: 17 residues. V shed 6 bases and J 1 base; nucleotides not matched to a gene: 2. Here the CDR3 reads CASRGLAGGLNTGELFF. In DNA form, the CDR3 reads TGTGCCAGCAGGGGACTAGCGGGAGGGTTGAACACCGGGGAGCTGTTTTTT. Looking up the rest from reference TRBV2 and TRBJ2-2 gives the full variable domain: EPEVTQTPSHQVTQMGQEVILRCVPISNHLYFYWYRQILGQKVEFLVSFYNNEISEKSEIFDDQFSVERPDGSNFTLKIRSTKLEDSAMYFCASRGLAGGLNTGELFFGEGSRLTVL.

V is TRBV3-1 (or the pseudogene TRBV3-2) and J is TRBJ2-3; 9 nucleotides agree with TRBD2. Germline trimming cut 0 bases from V and 2 bases from J; bases unmatched to any gene: 12. The CDR3 spans 19 residues. Germline CDR1 is LGHDT and CDR2 is YNNKEL (reference sequence). In nucleotides, the CDR3 is TGTGCCAGCAGCCAAGATGTAGCGGGAGCGGACCCCGACACAGATACGCAGTATTTT. It yields the protein CASSQDVAGADPDTDTQYF.

The gene calls are TRBV19 and TRBJ1-5; no clear D. V lost 3 bases to trimming and J lost 6 bases, with 12 bases between them. The CDR3 totals 14 residues. Looked up from germline, CDR1 is LNHDA and CDR2 is SQIVND (reference sequence). This CDR3 is CASSILIGGQPQHF. Written as DNA, the CDR3 is TGTGCCAGTAGTATTTTGATCGGTGGTCAGCCCCAGCATTTT.

Turning to this clone: An end of the junction does not agree with germline; a read error may underlie this. V and J are TRBV7-7 and TRBJ2-5, with TRBD2 identical over 7 bases. Germline values: CDR1 SSHAT, CDR2 FNYEAQ (reference sequence). The CDR3 length is 16 residues. The chain's CDR3 is CASSPRLGGNQETQYF. CDR3 coding DNA: TGTGCTAGCAGCCCCCGTTTGGGAGGGAATCAAGAGACCCAGTACTTC.

The rearrangement links TRBV9 to TRBJ2-2, with 8 bases aligning to TRBD2. Losses at the gene ends were 2 bases for V and 0 bases for J; bases not matched to a gene: 3. Germline values: CDR1 SGDLS, CDR2 YYNGEE. The CDR3 has 16 amino acids. CDR3 nucleotides: TGTGCCAGCAGCGTTTTAGCGGGAACGAACACCGGGGAGCTGTTTTTT. Translating gives CASSVLAGTNTGELFF.

The chain carries TRBV29-1 and TRBJ1-5, with D possibly matching TRBD1 (6 bases). There are 13 residues in the CDR3. Germline V gene sequence: CDR1 SQVTM, CDR2 ANQGSEA. V shed 0 bases and J shed 6 bases, with 9 bases lying between them. CDR3 protein: CSVEEGAAQPQHF. CDR3 in DNA: TGCAGCGTTGAAGAGGGGGCGGCTCAGCCCCAGCATTTT.

This chain uses TRBV2 with TRBJ2-5, with 7 bases fitting TRBD1. The CDR3 consists of 13 residues. With V trimmed by 7 bases and J by 5 bases, 7 bases remained unmatched. Germline values: CDR1 SNHLY, CDR2 FYNNEI. Here the CDR3 DNA reads TGTGCCAGCACACAGGGGAGAGGGGAGACCCAGTACTTC. This encodes CASTQGRGETQYF.

This chain uses TRBV4-3 with TRBJ2-3; D gene ambiguous. The germline CDR1 and CDR2 sequences are LGHNA and YSLEER. The CDR3 is made up of 14 amino acids. V was pared by 3 bases and J by 6 bases, with 13 bases between. CDR3 nucleotide sequence: TGCGCCAGCAGCCAGGCCAAACTACGGGATACGCAGTATTTT. This translates into CASSQAKLRDTQYF.

The V and J genes are TRBV6-1 and TRBJ1-2, with 9 bases that match TRBD1. In germline, CDR1 is MNHNS, CDR2 SASEGT. This CDR3 is built from 16 residues. With V trimmed by 0 bases and J by 5 bases, 7 bases remained unmatched. CDR3 sequence: CASSEAPGQGLYGYTF. The CDR3 nucleotides read TGTGCCAGCAGTGAAGCCCCGGGACAGGGTCTTTATGGCTACACCTTC.

The chain joins TRBV14 to TRBJ1-1, with D unclear. CDR1 is SGHDN and CDR2 is FVKESK in the germline V gene. This CDR3 is built from 13 residues. V was clipped by 8 bases and J by 4 bases, with 14 bases between them. The CDR3 loop is CASEGDAGTEAFF. The CDR3 nucleotides are TGTGCCAGCGAGGGTGATGCGGGCACTGAAGCTTTCTTT.

The chain links TRBV27 to TRBJ2-1; 13 bases are shared with TRBD2. CDR1 is MNHEY and CDR2 is SMNVEV in the germline V gene (reference sequence). The J segment lost 3 bases and the V segment lost 7 bases, leaving 3 bases of the junction unmatched. CDR3 length equals 15 residues. CDR3 nucleotides: TGTGCCAGCAAACTAGCGGGAGGGAGCTACAATGAGCAGTTCTTC. It specifies CASKLAGGSYNEQFF.

The gene calls are TRBV7-9 and TRBJ2-3; 7 bases are a match to TRBD1. Germline-derived CDR1 and CDR2 are SEHNR and FQNEAQ (reference sequence). J gave up 4 bases and V 2 bases, and 6 bases lay outside the gene matches. This CDR3 region has 15 residues. The CDR3 DNA sequence: TGTGCCAGCAGCTTATGGACAGGTTCGCCAGATACGCAGTATTTT. It translates to CASSLWTGSPDTQYF.

The chain couples TRBV3-1 (or the pseudogene TRBV3-2) to TRBJ1-1; D is undetermined. Germline assignment: CDR1 LGHDT and CDR2 YNNKEL (reference sequence). The CDR3 sequence is 15 residues long. V was cut by 4 bases and J by 1 base, with 13 bases left in between. Here the CDR3 DNA reads TGTGCCAGCAGCCTCTATCACAGCCGGAACACTGAAGCTTTCTTT. Amino acid sequence: CASSLYHSRNTEAFF.

The CDR3 DNA sequence: TGTGCCAGCAGTGACCCAGCCAGGGGGTCCAATCAGCCCCAGCATTTT. Translated: CASSDPARGSNQPQHF. This chain links TRBV6-1 with TRBJ1-5; 7 bases agree with TRBD1. Per the germline V gene, CDR1 is MNHNS and CDR2 is SASEGT. This CDR3 is built from 16 residues. Trimming cost V 3 bases and J 3 bases; bases outside gene matches: 8.

CDR3 in DNA: TGCGCCAGCAGGGCAGTTACGAACACCGGGGAGCTGTTTTTT. The encoded protein is CASRAVTNTGELFF. V and J are TRBV10-1 and TRBJ2-2; D is ambiguous. This CDR3 is 14 amino acids long. Trimming removed 6 bases at V and 0 bases at J, with 8 bases between. In germline, CDR1 is WNHNN, CDR2 SYGVQD (reference sequence).

This clone was found once. The V gene is TRBV28, the J gene TRBJ2-1; 10 nucleotides line up with TRBD1. Trimming at V came to 7 bases and at J to 7 bases, leaving 4 bases not matched to a gene. The length of the CDR3 is 13 residues. Germline V gives CDR1 MDHEN, CDR2 SYDVKM. The CDR3 loop reads CASKGQGSNEQFF. DNA of the CDR3: TGTGCCAGCAAGGGACAGGGGTCGAATGAGCAGTTCTTC.

The genes are TRBV6-6 and TRBJ2-7; TRBD1 aligns across 7 bases. Germline lookup yields CDR1 MNHNY and CDR2 SVGAGI (reference sequence). The ends lost 7 bases at V and 5 bases at J; junction bases unmatched: 14. The CDR3 has 15 amino acids. The CDR3 DNA follows: TGTGCCAGCAAGGGAATCGGGACAGTCATCCACGAGCAGTACTTC. Translation: CASKGIGTVIHEQYF.

This clone has more than one count but fewer than ten. J is TRBJ2-1 and V is TRBV15; D is uncertain. The CDR3 loop spans 13 amino acids. The V gene's germline CDR1 is LNHNV and CDR2 YYDKDF (reference sequence). V dropped 1 base and J dropped 7 bases, with 8 bases sitting between them. As DNA, the CDR3 is TGTGCCACCAGCAGAGGGGCCCTGAATGAGCAGTTCTTC. This sequence encodes CATSRGALNEQFF.